The present TCR beta chain was sequenced within a study of blood T cells in healthy people across ages (dated by TCRdb to between 2014 and 2017). Background for the entire study: In model experiments, roughly one uniquely barcoded TCR beta cDNA molecule per two T cells was captured by template switching. The study measured age-related changes in TCR beta repertoire diversity using deep sequencing normalized with unique cDNA molecular identifiers. Four age groups were formed from the donors: young (average about 16 years), middle-aged (approximately 40), aged (about 68) and long-lived (more than 75). To avoid experimental bias, donors of different ages were distributed randomly across sequencing lanes. Two additional independent replicas of 1 million unique cDNA reads from the same blood draw were analyzed for two donors (one aged 18 to 30 and one aged 80 or older).

This clonotype was counted a few times. What antigen it recognizes has not been identified. No per-base quality is available; no much larger clone lies one base away. Donors were a few dozen systemically healthy Caucasian individuals from Russia aged roughly 6 to 100 years. Each donor gave ten milliliters of peripheral blood, drawn into EDTA-treated Vacutainer tubes. PBMCs were isolated by Ficoll-Paque density-gradient centrifugation, with at least 6 million obtained per sample. Trizol reagent was used to extract total RNA from PBMCs, with at least 5 micrograms per sample. Naive CD45RAhigh/CD27high T cell percentages were measured by flow cytometry on a PBMC aliquot from every donor. Results the study describes overall, beyond this receptor: Bulk unsorted PBMC profiling prevented conclusive comparison of naive and antigen-experienced compartments. A strong correlation was found between observed TCR beta diversity and the percentage of naive T cells measured by flow cytometry. Compared with the aged group, the long-lived group had more naive CD4+ T cells, fewer expanded clones and increased TCR diversity, a pattern suggesting age selection. Donor CMV infection status was unknown, potentially confounding age-related changes in expanded clonotypes. Estimates of total diversity based on one million sequenced T cells were regarded as lower bounds and as underestimates. Observed TCR beta diversity per million T cells fell roughly linearly with age, and a significant reduction was already apparent by age roughly 40.

The germline V gene specifies MNHEY as CDR1 and SVGEGT as CDR2. The junction shows trimming of 7 bases on V and 4 bases on J, and the gene matches do not reach 8 bases of it. From the cysteine through the phenylalanine, the CDR3 covers 14 amino acids. CDR3 DNA only is kept here, 42 bases in frame from base 1. Preparation of the library involved 5' RACE. TCRdb records Illumina HiSeq 2500 as the sequencer. The second PCR ran for roughly 7 to 11 cycles and used a J-beta primer mix along with a sample-barcoded 5' primer. A template-switch 5' adaptor carrying 12 random nucleotides introduced a unique molecular identifier onto each TCR beta cDNA molecule. Each sample yielded at least 3 million CDR3-containing paired-end reads. First-strand cDNA synthesis was performed from all RNA using the Mint cDNA synthesis kit, with priming by a TRBC-specific oligonucleotide. After uracil-DNA glycosylase treatment, a first 18-cycle PCR used universal primers M1SS and BC2_uni_R on all cDNA. The source study handled its data this way. For normalization, 1 million high-quality reads, each with a distinct molecular identifier, were randomly selected from each sample. Reads sharing molecular identifiers were discarded rather than binned into consensus sequences. MiTCR, run with a Q25 quality threshold and the strictest error-elimination algorithm, handled CDR3 identification, clonotype clustering and error correction. Lower-bound total TCR beta diversity was estimated with a nonparametric unseen species model using Euler transformation. TCRdb took the public reads, trimmed them with fastp at Q25, ran MiXCR for clone calling and kept in-frame beta chains. CDR3 protein sequences are deduplicated, and each keeps its most common genes and DNA. The V and J calls follow TCRdb's processing rather than the paper's. The sample records 1.5 million to 2 million distinct CDR3 sequences, under 30% of which are singletons. The ten most abundant clones make up roughly 8% of the sample.

The chain was built from TRBV6-2 or TRBV6-3 and TRBJ2-7, with TRBD2 identical over 9 junction bases. The receptor comes from a woman in her twenties or thirties in good health. The sequencing input was blood. The sequenced DNA is TGTGCCAGCACCCCCGTAGCGGGAGCTTACGAGCAGTACTTC. Its product reads: CASTPVAGAYEQYF.